Listed below are T cell receptor beta chains from one sample, sequenced in a study of blood T cells in healthy people across ages. A single record per CDR3 protein comes from TCRdb applying MiXCR to the 5' RACE reads. The data hold 800,000 to 1,300,000 distinct CDR3 sequences, with approximately 25% observed a single time. The data were also submitted as part of a second study, on T cells of mothers and their children.

Sequencing input: blood. The receptors derive from a girl aged 2 to 9 in good health. Each CDR3 is given with its conserved first and last residue. A D gene is named only where the DNA matches it firmly. Not every row has a clone size; where given, it reads once, few, many or a size class.

J gene: TRBJ2-3; clone size: few; V gene: TRBV12-3/TRBV12-4; D gene: NA; CDR3 DNA: TGTGCCAGCAGTGGGGGACTGCTGGCGGATACGCAGTATTTT; CDR3 protein: CASSGGLLADTQYF
J gene: TRBJ1-5; clone size: NA; V gene: TRBV7-9; D gene: TRBD1; CDR3 DNA: TGTGCCAGCAGCTCGAGACAGGGGGAAAGTCAGCCCCAGCATTTT; CDR3 protein: CASSSRQGESQPQHF
J gene: TRBJ2-2; clone size: NA; V gene: TRBV7-2; D gene: NA; CDR3 DNA: TGTGCCAGCAGCTTACTCGCGCCCCCGAACACCGGGGAGCTGTTTTTT; CDR3 protein: CASSLLAPPNTGELFF
J gene: TRBJ2-7; clone size: NA; V gene: TRBV28; D gene: NA; CDR3 DNA: TGTGCCAGCAGACCTAGCGTCAACTCCTACGAGCAGTACTTC; CDR3 protein: CASRPSVNSYEQYF
J gene: TRBJ2-5; clone size: few; V gene: TRBV20-1; D gene: TRBD2; CDR3 DNA: TGCAGTGCTAGAGTTGGGACTAGCCGTGCCCAGTACTTC; CDR3 protein: CSARVGTSRAQYF
J gene: TRBJ2-1; clone size: NA; V gene: TRBV15; D gene: NA; CDR3 DNA: TGTGCCACCAGCATCGTAGCGGTAGTCAATGAGCAGTTCTTC; CDR3 protein: CATSIVAVVNEQFF
J gene: TRBJ2-7; clone size: NA; V gene: TRBV20-1; D gene: NA; CDR3 DNA: TGCGCCGGGATCCGGGGTTCCTACGAGCAGTACTTC; CDR3 protein: CAGIRGSYEQYF
J gene: TRBJ2-7; clone size: few; V gene: TRBV24-1; D gene: NA; CDR3 DNA: TGTGCCACCAGTCCCCCCGGGGCCGAGCAGTACTTC; CDR3 protein: CATSPPGAEQYF
J gene: TRBJ2-5; clone size: few; V gene: TRBV29-1; D gene: NA; CDR3 DNA: TGCAGCGTCAGATTCAGGCTGCGGGAGACCCAGTACTTC; CDR3 protein: CSVRFRLRETQYF
J gene: TRBJ2-7; clone size: many; V gene: TRBV6-1; D gene: NA; CDR3 DNA: TGTGCCAGCAGTGAGGCGGCAGTACCCTACGAGCAGTACTTC; CDR3 protein: CASSEAAVPYEQYF